This T cell receptor beta chain derives from a study of OX40 agonist ivuxolimab in advanced cancers. Study details: Patients enrolled in dose escalation were diagnosed with hepatocellular carcinoma, melanoma, renal cell or head and neck cancer. Prior checkpoint blockade (anti-PD-1, anti-PD-L1 or anti-CTLA-4) was permitted; around 37% had it. Whole-study results and caveats: Among T cells, CD8+ cells averaged more expanded clones than CD4+ cells.

Clones were sequenced by immunoSEQ multiplex PCR, and TCRdb holds only the in-frame ones, with some missing. The sample yields around 60,000 clones, over 80% seen once. There are 14 residues in the CDR3. V was shortened by 1 base and J by 2 bases, with 6 bases between the two germline ends. Germline CDR1 and CDR2: SGHTA and FQGNSA. Concerning this clone: Its antigen is currently unknown.

The chain combines TRBV7-2 with TRBJ1-5; D remains ambiguous. The receptor was isolated from an adult with an advanced solid tumor such as melanoma, head and neck, liver or kidney cancer. The specimen comprised CD4+ or CD8+ T cells sorted from blood, sampled in a trial of the OX40 agonist ivuxolimab. CDR3 sequence (DNA): TGTGCCAGCAGCTTAGTCCCCGGCAATCAGCCCCAGCATTTT. Residues: CASSLVPGNQPQHF.